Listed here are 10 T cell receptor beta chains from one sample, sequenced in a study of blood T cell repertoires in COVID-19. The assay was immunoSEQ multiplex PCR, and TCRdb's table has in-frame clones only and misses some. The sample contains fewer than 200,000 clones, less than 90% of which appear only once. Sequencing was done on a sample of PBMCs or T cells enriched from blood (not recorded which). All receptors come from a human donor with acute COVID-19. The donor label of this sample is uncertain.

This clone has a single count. CDR3 sequence reads: CASSLSGPQETQYF. CDR3 nucleotide sequence: TGTGCCAGCAGCTTATCTGGGCCCCAAGAGACCCAGTACTTC. The chain links TRBV7-2 to TRBJ2-5; D gene ambiguous. Trimming took 2 bases from V and 1 from J, leaving 8 bases between them. Per the germline V gene, CDR1 is SGHTA and CDR2 is FQGNSA. The CDR3 runs 14 residues.

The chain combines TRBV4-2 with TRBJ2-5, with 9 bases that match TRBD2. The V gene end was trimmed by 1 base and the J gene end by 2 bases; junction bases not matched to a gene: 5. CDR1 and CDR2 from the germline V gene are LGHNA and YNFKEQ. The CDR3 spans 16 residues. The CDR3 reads CASSQGGAGGQETQYF. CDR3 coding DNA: TGTGCCAGCAGCCAAGGAGGGGCGGGGGGGCAAGAGACCCAGTACTTC.

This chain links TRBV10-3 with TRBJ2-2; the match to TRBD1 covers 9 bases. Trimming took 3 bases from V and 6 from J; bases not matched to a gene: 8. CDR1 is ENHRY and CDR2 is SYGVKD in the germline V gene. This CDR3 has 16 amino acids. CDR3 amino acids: CAISEADRGKSGELFF. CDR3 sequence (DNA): TGTGCCATCAGTGAAGCTGACAGGGGGAAGTCCGGGGAGCTGTTTTTT.

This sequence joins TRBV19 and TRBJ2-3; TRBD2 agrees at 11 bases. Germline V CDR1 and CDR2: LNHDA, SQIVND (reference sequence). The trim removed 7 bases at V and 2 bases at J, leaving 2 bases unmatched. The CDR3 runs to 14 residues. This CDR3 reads CASISGGATDTQYF. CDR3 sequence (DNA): TGTGCCAGTATTAGCGGGGGGGCCACAGATACGCAGTATTTT.

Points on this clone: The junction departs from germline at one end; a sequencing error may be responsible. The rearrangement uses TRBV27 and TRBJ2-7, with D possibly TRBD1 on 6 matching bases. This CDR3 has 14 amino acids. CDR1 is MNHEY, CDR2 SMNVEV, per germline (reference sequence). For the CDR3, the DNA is TGTGCCACCAGTATATCAAGGGGGTCGGGGGAGCAGTACTTC. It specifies CATSISRGSGEQYF.

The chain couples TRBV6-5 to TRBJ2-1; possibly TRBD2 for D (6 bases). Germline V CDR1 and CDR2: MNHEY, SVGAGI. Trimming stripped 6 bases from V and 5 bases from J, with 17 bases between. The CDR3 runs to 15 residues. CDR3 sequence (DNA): TGTGCCAGCAGGGGGACTCCCCTTCGGCACAATGAGCAGTTCTTC. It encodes CASRGTPLRHNEQFF.

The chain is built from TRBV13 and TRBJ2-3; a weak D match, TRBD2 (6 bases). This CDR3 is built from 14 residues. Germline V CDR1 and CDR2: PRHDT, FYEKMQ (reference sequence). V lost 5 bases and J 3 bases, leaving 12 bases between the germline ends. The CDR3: CASSGLALTDTQYF. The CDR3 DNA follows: TGTGCCAGCAGCGGCCTAGCGTTGACAGATACGCAGTATTTT.

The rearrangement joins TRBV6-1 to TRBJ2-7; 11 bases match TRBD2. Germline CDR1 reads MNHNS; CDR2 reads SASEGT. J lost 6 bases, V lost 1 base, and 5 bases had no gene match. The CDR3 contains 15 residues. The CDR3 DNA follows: TGTGCCAGCAGTGAAGTTAGCGGGGGGGTCCCCGAGCAGTACTTC. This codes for CASSEVSGGVPEQYF.

The CDR3, as DNA: TGTGCCAGCAGCCAAGCAACAGGGGTCTACGAGCAGTACTTC. Protein sequence: CASSQATGVYEQYF. The genes are TRBV4-2 and TRBJ2-7; 7 nucleotides align to TRBD1. V was clipped by 1 base and J by 3 bases; unmatched bases: 3. The germline gives CDR1 LGHNA, CDR2 YNFKEQ. The CDR3 sequence is 14 residues long.

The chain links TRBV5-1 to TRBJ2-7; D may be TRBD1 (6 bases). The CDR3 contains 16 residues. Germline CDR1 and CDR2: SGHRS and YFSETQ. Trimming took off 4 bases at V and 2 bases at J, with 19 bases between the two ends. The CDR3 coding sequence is TGCGCCAGCAGCCTCACTAGGGACACCTGGCCCTACGAGCAGTACTTC. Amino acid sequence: CASSLTRDTWPYEQYF. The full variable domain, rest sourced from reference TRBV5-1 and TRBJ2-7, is KAGVTQTPRYLIKTRGQQVTLSCSPISGHRSVSWYQQTPGQGLQFLFEYFSETQRNKGNFPGRFSGRQFSNSRSEMNVSTLELGDSALYLCASSLTRDTWPYEQYFGPGTRLTVT.